These 17 T cell receptor beta chains were sequenced from one sample in a study of cytomegalovirus exposure and HLA in healthy donors. The study ran its PCR with 60 Vbeta and 13 Jbeta primers. Using immunoSEQ multiplex PCR, the repertoire was profiled, and TCRdb retains in-frame clones only, with some absent. The profile shows about 160,000 clones, over 70% of them singletons. What was sequenced was PBMCs. The origin of the receptors is a man aged 25 to 40 in good health and CMV-seronegative.

This clone showed up just a few times. The V and J genes are TRBV10-2 and TRBJ1-1; 9 bases line up with TRBD1. Germline CDR1 and CDR2: WSHSY and SAAADI. Germline trimming cut 7 bases from V and 8 bases from J; bases unmatched to any gene: 17. The CDR3 runs to 16 residues. DNA for the CDR3: TGCGCCAGCACCATAGTCCCGGGACAGGGACCCGGCGAAGCTTTCTTT. It yields the protein CASTIVPGQGPGEAFF.

V usage is TRBV7-9 and J usage is TRBJ2-7; unclear D gene. Looked up from germline, CDR1 is SEHNR and CDR2 is FQNEAQ (reference sequence). This CDR3 is built from 12 residues. The germline V and J ends were trimmed by 5 bases and 5 bases, with 10 bases remaining between them. The CDR3 is CASSVSLDEQYF. For the CDR3, the DNA is TGTGCCAGCAGCGTCTCGTTAGACGAGCAGTACTTC.

The V gene is TRBV28, the J gene TRBJ2-1, with D tentatively TRBD1 (7 bases). From germline, CDR1 is MDHEN and CDR2 SYDVKM. V dropped 8 bases and J dropped 0 bases, with 17 bases sitting between them. The CDR3 sequence is 16 residues long. The chain's CDR3 is CASGPGGRTSYNEQFF. The CDR3, as DNA: TGTGCCAGCGGGCCAGGGGGGCGGACCTCCTACAATGAGCAGTTCTTC.

There are a few counts of this clone. The J gene is TRBJ2-7, the V gene TRBV19; D possibly corresponds to TRBD1 (6 bases). Germline values: CDR1 LNHDA, CDR2 SQIVND (reference sequence). The CDR3 covers 16 residues. V dropped 3 bases and J dropped 2 bases, with 17 bases sitting between them. The CDR3 loop reads CASSIYNVGHTYEQYF. CDR3 sequence (DNA): TGTGCCAGTAGTATCTACAACGTGGGACACACCTACGAGCAGTACTTC. Using reference TRBV19 and TRBJ2-7 for the parts outside the CDR3, the full variable domain is DGGITQSPKYLFRKEGQNVTLSCEQNLNHDAMYWYRQDPGQGLRLIYYSQIVNDFQKGDIAEGYSVSREKKESFPLTVTSAQKNPTAFYLCASSIYNVGHTYEQYFGPGTRLTVT.

The chain recombines TRBV7-2 with TRBJ2-1, with 7 bases lining up with TRBD1. Germline CDR1 reads SGHTA; CDR2 reads FQGNSA. The length of the CDR3 is 18 residues. Losses at the gene ends were 3 bases for V and 1 base for J; bases not matched to a gene: 12. CDR3 DNA: TGTGCCAGCAGCTTCCACAGGGACAGAGGGCTATCCTACAATGAGCAGTTCTTC. Its protein is CASSFHRDRGLSYNEQFF.

The gene calls are TRBV4-2 and TRBJ2-7; TRBD2 aligns across 7 bases. V gave up 5 bases and J gave up 1 base; unmatched junction bases: 8. CDR1 and CDR2 from the germline V gene are LGHNA and YNFKEQ. The CDR3 is 15 residues long. The CDR3, as DNA: TGTGCCAGCAGCTATGAGCGGGACGCTTCCTACGAGCAGTACTTC. Its translation is CASSYERDASYEQYF.

CDR3: CASSLELINYNEQFF. The CDR3 bases are TGTGCCAGCAGCTTAGAACTTATCAACTACAATGAGCAGTTCTTC. The genes are TRBV13 and TRBJ2-1; no reliable D call. CDR3 length: 15 residues. The V and J ends lost 1 base and 3 bases respectively, with 10 bases between them. Per the germline V gene, CDR1 is PRHDT and CDR2 is FYEKMQ (reference sequence).

The chain joins TRBV6-1 to TRBJ1-5; D is possibly TRBD1 (6 bases). CDR3 length equals 15 residues. Germline CDR1 is MNHNS and CDR2 is SASEGT. V shed 4 bases and J shed 2 bases, with 12 bases lying between them. CDR3 sequence reads: CASSGSSGGNQPQHF. CDR3 DNA sequence: TGTGCCAGCAGTGGGTCATCAGGGGGCAATCAGCCCCAGCATTTT.

Only a few counts were recorded for this clone. The rearrangement uses TRBV5-1 and TRBJ2-7; D unresolved. Trimming stripped 0 bases from V and 6 bases from J, with 13 bases between. Germline loops: CDR1 SGHRS, CDR2 YFSETQ. This CDR3 is built from 14 residues. The CDR3: CASSLVKVDSEQYF. CDR3 nucleotides: TGCGCCAGCAGCTTGGTGAAGGTAGACTCCGAGCAGTACTTC. Full variable domain (remainder filled in from reference TRBV5-1 and TRBJ2-7): KAGVTQTPRYLIKTRGQQVTLSCSPISGHRSVSWYQQTPGQGLQFLFEYFSETQRNKGNFPGRFSGRQFSNSRSEMNVSTLELGDSALYLCASSLVKVDSEQYFGPGTRLTVT.

V usage is TRBV5-1 and J usage is TRBJ2-2, with 7 bases matching TRBD2. J lost 5 bases, V lost 4 bases, and 11 bases had no gene match. In germline, CDR1 is SGHRS, CDR2 YFSETQ. The CDR3 loop spans 16 amino acids. DNA of the CDR3: TGCGCCAGCAGCCAGTCGGGGGGACTCCCAACCGGGGAGCTGTTTTTT. Amino acids: CASSQSGGLPTGELFF.

V usage is TRBV7-8 and J usage is TRBJ2-1, with TRBD1 matching over 10 bases. Per the germline V gene, CDR1 is SGHVS and CDR2 is FQNEAQ. V was pared by 1 base and J by 3 bases, with 0 bases of the junction left unmatched. The CDR3 is 15 residues long. CDR3 bases: TGTGCCAGCAGCTTAGGGGACAGGGGCTACAATGAGCAGTTCTTC. Amino acids: CASSLGDRGYNEQFF.

V gene TRBV27 combines with J gene TRBJ2-1; 9 bases are shared with TRBD1. Unmatched junction bases numbered 6, after V lost 2 bases and J lost 1 base. Germline CDR1 is MNHEY and CDR2 is SMNVEV (reference sequence). The length of the CDR3 is 17 residues. Here the CDR3 reads CASSLRTGVQSYNEQFF. DNA for the CDR3: TGTGCCAGCAGTTTACGGACAGGGGTCCAATCCTACAATGAGCAGTTCTTC.

The rearrangement joins TRBV27 to TRBJ2-1; maybe TRBD2 (6 bases). The ends were cut back, 2 bases at V and 5 bases at J, with 13 bases in the middle. The CDR3 is 15 residues long. In germline, CDR1 is MNHEY, CDR2 SMNVEV (reference sequence). This CDR3 is CASSLSGPADNEQFF. In DNA, the CDR3 is TGTGCCAGCAGTTTAAGCGGGCCCGCGGACAATGAGCAGTTCTTC.

This clone was observed a few times. This sequence joins TRBV25-1 and TRBJ2-3; D is perhaps TRBD2 (9 bases). CDR1 MGHDK and CDR2 SYGVNS come from the germline V gene. V gave up 6 bases and J gave up 4 bases, with 20 bases separating them. CDR3 length: 16 amino acids. The CDR3 sequence is CASRDRASGVADTQYF. CDR3 in DNA: TGTGCCAGCAGGGACAGGGCTAGCGGGGTCGCAGATACGCAGTATTTT. Combining the CDR3 with reference TRBV25-1 and TRBJ2-3 gives the whole variable domain EADIYQTPRYLVIGTGKKITLECSQTMGHDKMYWYQQDPGMELHLIHYSYGVNSTEKGDLSSESTVSRIRTEHFPLTLESARPSHTSQYLCASRDRASGVADTQYFGPGTRLTVL.

V is TRBV28 and J is TRBJ1-1, with 7 bases aligning to TRBD1. Germline V gene data show CDR1 as MDHEN and CDR2 as SYDVKM. The CDR3 has 16 residues. With 1 base clipped from V and 3 bases from J, the junction kept 8 bases outside the gene matches. The CDR3 spells CASSLSLLRGHTEAFF. As DNA, the CDR3 is TGTGCCAGCAGTTTATCCCTCCTGAGGGGGCACACTGAAGCTTTCTTT.

The chain recombines TRBV18 with TRBJ1-1; possibly TRBD1 for D (6 bases). The CDR3 has 13 amino acids. Germline V gene data show CDR1 as KGHSH and CDR2 as LQKENI. The V end lost 7 bases, the J end lost 5 bases, and 14 bases lay between the germline ends. CDR3 sequence (DNA): TGTGCCAGCTTGGCAGGCAGGGGAACTGAAGCTTTCTTT. This encodes CASLAGRGTEAFF.

This clone showed up just a few times. This sequence joins TRBV15 and TRBJ2-7, with 7 nucleotides matching TRBD2. V was clipped by 5 bases and J by 2 bases; unmatched bases: 12. Germline V gene data show CDR1 as LNHNV and CDR2 as YYDKDF (reference sequence). The CDR3 runs to 16 residues. CDR3 sequence: CATSRPGGGRTYEQYF. CDR3 DNA sequence: TGTGCCACCAGCCGTCCGGGAGGCGGCCGAACCTACGAGCAGTACTTC.